Presented here are 17 T cell receptor beta chains from one specimen sequenced in a study of neurological immune-mediated disorders. One entry per CDR3 protein results from TCRdb running MiXCR on the 5' RACE reads. This table has some 16,000 distinct CDR3 sequences, about 15% appearing once. Sequencing was carried out using PBMCs. Receptors originate from a man aged 60 to 69 with HTLV-1-associated myelopathy (HAM/TSP).

This clonotype has at least ten counts. This chain joins TRBV7-2 and TRBJ2-5; no clear D. Germline CDR1 reads SGHTA; CDR2 reads FQGNSA. The CDR3 contains 13 residues. V gave up 7 bases and J gave up 1 base, with 10 bases separating them. Here the CDR3 DNA reads TGTGCCAGCATCCCAACGGGCCAAGAGACCCAGTACTTC. Protein: CASIPTGQETQYF.

This clonotype occurred many times. The V and J genes are TRBV10-2 and TRBJ1-2, with D unresolved. This CDR3 is 13 amino acids long. CDR1 WSHSY and CDR2 SAAADI come from the germline V gene. Trimming took off 7 bases at V and 4 bases at J, with 13 bases between the two ends. The CDR3 protein is CASKMRDSYGYTF. Here the CDR3 DNA reads TGCGCCAGCAAAATGAGGGATTCCTATGGCTACACCTTC.

This clonotype was observed at least ten times. V and J are TRBV5-6 and TRBJ1-4; the D gene is possibly TRBD1 (6 bases). Trimming left V 4 bases short and J 0 bases short, with 19 bases between. There are 18 residues in the CDR3. Germline V gene lookup returns CDR1 SGHDT and CDR2 YYEEEE. CDR3 DNA sequence: TGTGCCAGCAGCCCTCGGACAGACCTTACCACAACTAATGAAAAACTGTTTTTT. It codes for CASSPRTDLTTTNEKLFF. The full variable domain, completed using reference TRBV5-6 and TRBJ1-4, is DAGVTQSPTHLIKTRGQQVTLRCSPKSGHDTVSWYQQALGQGPQFIFQYYEEEERQRGNFPDRFSGHQFPNYSSELNVNALLLGDSALYLCASSPRTDLTTTNEKLFFGSGTQLSVL.

Sample share makes this clonotype medium-sized (0.01 to 0.1%). The CDR3 region is CASSLIVVGDTEAFF. For the CDR3, the DNA is TGTGCCAGCAGCTTAATTGTGGTAGGGGACACTGAAGCTTTCTTT. The chain joins TRBV7-3 to TRBJ1-1, with D perhaps matching TRBD1 (5 bases). Trimming took off 1 base at V and 3 bases at J, with 12 bases between the two ends. The CDR3 extends over 15 amino acids. Germline values: CDR1 SGHTA, CDR2 FQGTGA.

This clonotype has ten or more counts. J is TRBJ1-2 and V is TRBV19; 7 nucleotides line up with TRBD1. CDR1 LNHDA and CDR2 SQIVND come from the germline V gene (reference sequence). The junction had 4 bases not matched to a gene; V was cut back by 7 bases and J by 2 bases. The CDR3 runs to 13 residues. The CDR3 sequence is CASTTDRNYGYTF. CDR3 in DNA: TGTGCCAGTACCACGGACAGGAACTATGGCTACACCTTC.

This clonotype is medium-sized within its sample. The CDR3 bases are TGTGCCAGCAGCCCTTATTTGAACACCGGGGAGCTGTTTTTT. This codes for CASSPYLNTGELFF. The V call is TRBV5-5, the J call TRBJ2-2; D is unclear. Germline CDR1 and CDR2: SGHKS and YYEKEE (reference sequence). The V gene lost 4 bases and the J gene lost 1 base, with 8 bases spanning the gap. The CDR3 has 14 amino acids.

This clonotype came up many times. V gene TRBV7-9 combines with J gene TRBJ1-5; tentatively, D is TRBD1 (6 bases). The CDR3 runs to 16 residues. The ends were cut back, 5 bases at V and 2 bases at J, with 16 bases in the middle. Looked up from germline, CDR1 is SEHNR and CDR2 is FQNEAQ (reference sequence). The CDR3 DNA reads TGTGCCAGCAGCAAACAGGGTGGGCAAGGCAATCAGCCCCAGCATTTT. This codes for CASSKQGGQGNQPQHF.

The chain combines TRBV7-2 with TRBJ2-1, with a possible D match to TRBD2 (5 bases). CDR1 is SGHTA and CDR2 is FQGNSA in the germline V gene. V was pared by 1 base and J by 15 bases, with 13 bases between. The CDR3 spans 12 residues. The CDR3 reads CASSLGWGELFF. The CDR3 DNA reads TGTGCCAGCAGCTTAGGATGGGGAGAACTGTTCTTC.

This clonotype was found many times. The chain is built from TRBV7-2 and TRBJ1-6; D ambiguous. The CDR3 consists of 12 residues. Looked up from germline, CDR1 is SGHTA and CDR2 is FQGNSA. V was shortened by 5 bases and J by 4 bases, with 3 bases between the two germline ends. The DNA for the CDR3 is TGTGCCAGCAGCGATTATAATTCACCCCTCCACTTT. As protein: CASSDYNSPLHF. The full variable domain, completed using reference TRBV7-2 and TRBJ1-6, is GAGVSQSPSNKVTEKGKDVELRCDPISGHTALYWYRQSLGQGLEFLIYFQGNSAPDKSGLPSDRFSAERTGGSVSTLTIQRTQQEDSAVYLCASSDYNSPLHFGNGTRLTVT.

This clonotype was counted at least ten times. The V and J genes are TRBV5-1 and TRBJ2-2, with 11 bases that match TRBD1. The CDR3 totals 16 residues. CDR1 and CDR2 (germline): SGHRS, YFSETQ. Trimming at V came to 8 bases and at J to 3 bases, leaving 9 bases not matched to a gene. The CDR3 DNA sequence: TGCGCCAGTGACCCAGGGGGACAGGGGGACACCGGGGAGCTGTTTTTT. Encoded protein: CASDPGGQGDTGELFF.

This clonotype was counted ten times or more. The chain recombines TRBV3-1 with TRBJ2-7, with D perhaps TRBD1 (6 bases). The V end was cut by 5 bases, the J end by 3 bases, with 20 bases between. Per germline, CDR1 LGHDT and CDR2 YNNKEL (reference sequence). The CDR3 covers 16 residues. In nucleotides, the CDR3 is TGTGCCAGCAGCGGATCTAGACAGGCGGGCGTCTACGAGCAGTACTTC. It specifies CASSGSRQAGVYEQYF.

The rearrangement joins TRBV5-1 to TRBJ2-5; D unresolved. The germline gives CDR1 SGHRS, CDR2 YFSETQ. V lost 0 bases and J lost 1, with 10 bases in between. The CDR3 has 15 amino acids. Here the CDR3 reads CASSLAHAIQETQYF. DNA for the CDR3: TGCGCCAGCAGCTTGGCACACGCCATCCAAGAGACCCAGTACTTC.

In its sample, this clonotype was seen many times. The chain is built from TRBV4-2 and TRBJ2-1, with D possibly being TRBD1 or TRBD2 (5 bases each). The V gene's germline CDR1 is LGHNA and CDR2 YNFKEQ. CDR3 size: 14 residues. Trimming took 4 bases from V and 6 from J, leaving 13 bases between them. CDR3 protein: CASSRPWGSNEQFF. The DNA for the CDR3 is TGTGCCAGCAGCCGCCCGTGGGGGTCCAATGAGCAGTTCTTC.

This clonotype was seen many times. The chain is built from TRBV12-3 or TRBV12-4 and TRBJ1-4, with a tentative D call TRBD1 (5 bases). V was shortened by 6 bases and J by 2 bases, with 13 bases between the two germline ends. The CDR3 is made up of 15 amino acids. The CDR3 spells CASRRGVATNEKLFF. For the CDR3, the DNA is TGTGCCAGCAGACGGGGGGTGGCGACTAATGAAAAACTGTTTTTT.

As regards this clonotype: This may come from a read error, since a much larger clone is one base off. No conserved phenylalanine or tryptophan ends this CDR3, so it is likely a read error. This chain links TRBV6-5 with TRBJ1-2; the D is unclear. The CDR3 contains 13 residues. With 5 bases removed from V and 5 bases from J, the gap between germline ends came to 12 bases. The V gene's germline CDR1 is MNHEY and CDR2 SVGAGI. In DNA, the CDR3 is TGTGCCAGCAGTCAGTCGGGTGTATATGGCTACACCATC. It codes for CASSQSGVYGYTI.

This clonotype was seen repeatedly, ten times or more. The V gene is TRBV5-1, the J gene TRBJ2-3; D uncertain. The CDR3 is made up of 13 amino acids. The V gene's germline CDR1 is SGHRS and CDR2 YFSETQ. V was trimmed by 5 bases and J by 4 bases, leaving 11 bases between them. CDR3 residues: CASSPPVADTQYF. As DNA, the CDR3 is TGCGCCAGCAGTCCCCCGGTGGCAGATACGCAGTATTTT. Full variable domain (rest looked up from reference TRBV5-1 and TRBJ2-3): KAGVTQTPRYLIKTRGQQVTLSCSPISGHRSVSWYQQTPGQGLQFLFEYFSETQRNKGNFPGRFSGRQFSNSRSEMNVSTLELGDSALYLCASSPPVADTQYFGPGTRLTVL.

The chain recombines TRBV6-6 with TRBJ2-7; perhaps TRBD2 as D (5 bases). The CDR3 totals 12 residues. CDR1 and CDR2 (germline): MNHNY, SVGAGI (reference sequence). CDR3 protein: CSSSYSRDEQYF. For the CDR3, the DNA is TGTTCTAGCAGTTACTCGAGGGACGAGCAGTACTTC.